Presented here are 10 T cell receptor beta chains from one specimen sequenced in a study of molecular identifiers for immune sequencing clone quantification. TCRdb reanalysed the PCR reads using MiXCR and keeps one entry per CDR3 protein. The table lists about 630,000 distinct CDR3 sequences, about 25% of them singletons, with about 0.73% in the top ten. The sequenced material came from naive CD8+ T cells from blood, with Jurkat cell RNA spiked in. Subset given: FACS-sorted CD8+CD4-CCR7+CD45RA+ naive T cells. These receptors came from a human donor in good health. Some libraries in this study had Jurkat cell RNA spiked in.

The table lists this clonotype with a few counts. The rearrangement links TRBV6-2 or TRBV6-3 to TRBJ1-1; D gene unclear. Germline values: CDR1 MNHEY, CDR2 SVGEGT. CDR3 size: 15 residues. V was clipped by 2 bases and J by 4 bases, with 14 bases between them. CDR3 DNA sequence: TGTGCCAGCAGTTACAGTTTCGGGATGAGCACTGAAGCTTTCTTT. Protein product: CASSYSFGMSTEAFF.

This clonotype showed up just a few times. V is TRBV3-1 and J is TRBJ2-3; perhaps D is TRBD1 or TRBD2 (6 bases each). Per the germline V gene, CDR1 is LGHDT and CDR2 is YNNKEL (reference sequence). The CDR3 loop spans 17 amino acids. V was clipped by 0 bases and J by 2 bases, with 15 bases between them. This CDR3 is CASSQEPTGRLTDTQYF. The CDR3 nucleotides read TGTGCCAGCAGCCAAGAGCCAACAGGGAGGCTCACAGATACGCAGTATTTT.

Details on this clonotype: A much larger clone sits a single nucleotide away, making a read error possible. The chain combines TRBV5-1 with TRBJ2-3; the D gene is possibly TRBD2 (6 bases). Per germline, CDR1 SGHRS and CDR2 YFSETQ. The germline V and J ends were trimmed by 3 bases and 4 bases, with 24 bases remaining between them. This CDR3 spans 18 amino acids. CDR3: CASSSEGYGMIAADTQYF. The DNA for the CDR3 is TGCGCCAGCAGCTCGGAAGGGTACGGGATGATAGCGGCAGATACGCAGTATTTT.

On this clonotype: A much more abundant neighbour one base away suggests this may be a read error. This chain links TRBV5-1 with TRBJ1-1, with D uncertain. This CDR3 has 12 amino acids. Germline CDR1 reads SGHRS; CDR2 reads YFSETQ. The CDR3 DNA is TGCGCCAGCAGTACAGAGAACACTGAAGCTCTCTTT. Its protein is CASSTENTEALF.

This rearrangement joins TRBV5-6 to TRBJ2-5; tentatively, D is TRBD1 or TRBD2 (5 bases each). V was pared by 0 bases and J by 1 base, with 10 bases between. The CDR3 is 15 residues long. CDR1 and CDR2 (germline): SGHDT, YYEEEE. The CDR3 sequence: CASSLVRDVQETQYF. For the CDR3, the DNA is TGTGCCAGCAGCTTGGTCAGGGACGTCCAAGAGACCCAGTACTTC.

This clonotype showed up many times. This rearrangement joins TRBV5-1 to TRBJ2-3; D gene unclear. Trimming shortened V by 1 base and J by 5 bases, and 8 bases separated the two germline ends. This CDR3 has 13 amino acids. Germline lookup yields CDR1 SGHRS and CDR2 YFSETQ. The CDR3 region is CASSLSYVDTQYF. The CDR3 DNA reads TGCGCCAGCAGCTTGAGTTACGTAGATACGCAGTATTTT.

This clonotype came up many times. The chain links TRBV4-3 to TRBJ2-3; the match to TRBD2 covers 12 bases. The junction had 9 bases not matched to a gene; V was cut back by 0 bases and J by 5 bases. Germline CDR1 and CDR2: LGHNA and YSLEER. The length of the CDR3 is 18 residues. CDR3 sequence (DNA): TGCGCCAGCAGCCAAGATTGGGCTAGCGGGGGGGCCCGAGATACGCAGTATTTT. It is translated as CASSQDWASGGARDTQYF.

The chain combines TRBV27 with TRBJ2-7; 12 bases match TRBD2. The junction had 5 bases not matched to a gene; V was cut back by 3 bases and J by 2 bases. Germline lookup yields CDR1 MNHEY and CDR2 SMNVEV (reference sequence). The CDR3 has 16 amino acids. The CDR3 region is CASSLALAGGAYEQYF. As DNA, the CDR3 is TGTGCCAGCAGTTTGGCGCTAGCGGGAGGGGCCTACGAGCAGTACTTC.

The table lists this clonotype with a few counts. V and J are TRBV13 and TRBJ1-2; D gene uncertain. CDR1 and CDR2 from the germline V gene are PRHDT and FYEKMQ (reference sequence). The CDR3 sequence is 15 residues long. V shed 5 bases and J shed 1 base, with 14 bases lying between them. The CDR3 DNA reads as TGTGCCAGCAGCCACGGGCAAGGGAATAACTATGGCTACACCTTC. Translation gives CASSHGQGNNYGYTF.

There are many counts of this clonotype. The CDR3: CASSYAAELNTEAFF. CDR3 sequence (DNA): TGTGCCAGCAGTTACGCGGCGGAACTGAACACTGAAGCTTTCTTT. The chain uses TRBV6-2 or TRBV6-3 and TRBJ1-1; unclear D gene. V gave up 2 bases and J gave up 0 bases, with 10 bases separating them. The CDR3 length is 15 residues. Germline values: CDR1 MNHEY, CDR2 SVGEGT.